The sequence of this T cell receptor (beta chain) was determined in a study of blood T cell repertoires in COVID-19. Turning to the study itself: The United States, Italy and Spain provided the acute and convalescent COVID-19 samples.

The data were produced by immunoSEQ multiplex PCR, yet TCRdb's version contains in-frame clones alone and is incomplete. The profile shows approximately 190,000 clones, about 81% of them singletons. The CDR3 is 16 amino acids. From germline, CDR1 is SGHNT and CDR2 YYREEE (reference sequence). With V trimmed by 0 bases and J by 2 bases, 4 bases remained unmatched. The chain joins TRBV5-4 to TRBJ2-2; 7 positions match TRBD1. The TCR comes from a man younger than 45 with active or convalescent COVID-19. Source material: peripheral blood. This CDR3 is CASSLGGQQNTGELFF. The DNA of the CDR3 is TGTGCCAGCAGCTTGGGGGGACAGCAAAACACCGGGGAGCTGTTTTTT.